This T cell receptor beta chain originates from a study of blood T cell repertoires in COVID-19. The Seattle site enrolled patients during active infection and followed them longitudinally. Authors' analysis steps: Nucleated cell number was recorded as an estimate derived from reference gene primer amplification. Clones were read by immunoSEQ multiplex PCR, and TCRdb kept only the in-frame ones, dropping some. From that table come the V and J calls and clone size; the DNA was used to work out D and trimming. The data contain approximately 110,000 clones, 70% to 75% of them singletons. The sequence was collected from an older man with COVID-19, enrolled during active disease. Sequences were obtained from peripheral blood.

CDR3 region: CATSVIGQGEETQYF. The CDR3 DNA follows: TGTGCCACCAGTGTCATAGGACAGGGAGAAGAGACCCAGTACTTC. The genes are TRBV24-1 and TRBJ2-5; 8 bases line up with TRBD1. Trimming took 5 bases from V and 3 from J; bases not matched to a gene: 7. Germline V lookup: CDR1 KGHDR, CDR2 SFDVKD. The CDR3 has 15 residues.